This TCR delta chain was sequenced in a study of γδ T cells in repeated Plasmodium falciparum infection. Gammadelta T cells were flow-sorted from PBMC into Vgamma9/Vdelta2+ and Vdelta2-negative populations for bulk analysis. From germline, CDR1 is TSWWSYY and CDR2 QGS. This CDR3 region has 15 residues. Trimming removed 2 bases from V and 0 bases from J, with 10 bases in between. Study results and caveats: Malian children's Vdelta2-negative repertoires appeared more expanded and less diverse than Australians'.

Worth noting for this clone: Its specificity is not known. The protein that TCRdb holds for this DNA derives from a much larger clone and differs from the translated DNA at residue 6, which likely indicates a read error; the protein shown here is translated from the DNA.

Sequencing covered both gamma and delta TCR chains per sample. TCRdb re-called clones from the multiplex PCR reads via CATT. The table includes tens of thousands of delta-chain clones, about 2% detected once. The sequencing sample was made of gamma-delta T cells from blood. This sequence originates from a pool of human donors (malaria-infected and uninfected, not separated). The rearrangement links TRDV1 to TRDJ1; D remains ambiguous. Assignment of the J gene here rests on matching the DNA to germline, because TCRdb gives none. The DNA of the CDR3 is TGTGCTCTTGGGGAAGTCTTAGGGTACACCGATAAACTCATCTTT. This gives the protein CALGEVLGYTDKLIF.